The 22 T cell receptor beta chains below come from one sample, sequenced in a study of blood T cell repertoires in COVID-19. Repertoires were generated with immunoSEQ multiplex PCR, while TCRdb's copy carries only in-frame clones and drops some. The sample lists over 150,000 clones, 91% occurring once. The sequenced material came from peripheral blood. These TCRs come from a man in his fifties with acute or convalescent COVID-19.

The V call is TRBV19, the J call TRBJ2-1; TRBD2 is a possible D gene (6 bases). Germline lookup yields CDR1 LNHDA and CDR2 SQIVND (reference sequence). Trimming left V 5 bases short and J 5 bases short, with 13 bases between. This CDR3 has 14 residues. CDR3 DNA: TGTGCCAGTAGTTCATTACGGGAGCACAATGAGCAGTTCTTC. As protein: CASSSLREHNEQFF.

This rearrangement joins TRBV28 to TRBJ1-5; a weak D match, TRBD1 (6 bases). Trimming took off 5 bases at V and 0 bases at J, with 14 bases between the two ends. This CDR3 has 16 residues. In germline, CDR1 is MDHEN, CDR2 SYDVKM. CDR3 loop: CASSLGGVVSNQPQHF. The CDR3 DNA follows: TGTGCCAGCAGTCTAGGGGGGGTCGTTAGCAATCAGCCCCAGCATTTT.

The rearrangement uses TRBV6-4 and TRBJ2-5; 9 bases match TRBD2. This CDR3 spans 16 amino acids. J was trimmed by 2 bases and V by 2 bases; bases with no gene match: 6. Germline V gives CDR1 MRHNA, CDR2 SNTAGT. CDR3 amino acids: CASSDPTSGAQETQYF. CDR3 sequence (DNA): TGTGCCAGCAGTGACCCGACTAGCGGAGCTCAAGAGACCCAGTACTTC.

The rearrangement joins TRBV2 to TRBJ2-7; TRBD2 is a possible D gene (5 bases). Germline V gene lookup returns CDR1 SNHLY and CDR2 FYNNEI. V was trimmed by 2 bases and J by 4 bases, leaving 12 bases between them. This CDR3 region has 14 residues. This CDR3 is CASSEMGVGYEQYF. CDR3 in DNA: TGTGCCAGCAGTGAAATGGGAGTAGGATACGAGCAGTACTTC.

CDR3 protein: CAVTSTDTQYF. The CDR3 nucleotides are TGTGCCGTAACAAGCACAGATACGCAGTATTTT. V is TRBV28 and J is TRBJ2-3; D gene uncertain. The germline gives CDR1 MDHEN, CDR2 SYDVKM. The CDR3 spans 11 residues. V gave up 11 bases and J gave up 0 bases, with 6 bases separating them.

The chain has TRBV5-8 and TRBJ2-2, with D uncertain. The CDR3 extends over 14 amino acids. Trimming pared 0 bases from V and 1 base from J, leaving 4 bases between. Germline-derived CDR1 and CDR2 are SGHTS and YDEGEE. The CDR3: CASSLGVNTGELFF. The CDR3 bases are TGTGCCAGCAGCTTGGGCGTGAACACCGGGGAGCTGTTTTTT.

CDR3 nucleotides: TGTGCCAGCAGGTCCGGGACAGGGAACACCGGGGAGCTGTTTTTT. It yields the protein CASRSGTGNTGELFF. The chain uses TRBV7-3 and TRBJ2-2, with 8 nucleotides matching TRBD1. This CDR3 has 15 residues. V was clipped by 6 bases and J by 1 base; unmatched bases: 4. Germline values: CDR1 SGHTA, CDR2 FQGTGA.

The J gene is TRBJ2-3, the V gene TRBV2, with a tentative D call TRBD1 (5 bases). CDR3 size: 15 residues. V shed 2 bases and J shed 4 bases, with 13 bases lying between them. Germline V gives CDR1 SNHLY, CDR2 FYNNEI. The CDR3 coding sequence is TGTGCCAGCAGTGAATGGGGCGGCAGATCAGATACGCAGTATTTT. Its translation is CASSEWGGRSDTQYF.

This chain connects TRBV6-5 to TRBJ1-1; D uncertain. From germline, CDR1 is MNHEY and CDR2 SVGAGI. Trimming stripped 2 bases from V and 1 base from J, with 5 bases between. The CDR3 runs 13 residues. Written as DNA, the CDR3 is TGTGCCAGCAGTTACGCAGAGAACACTGAAGCTTTCTTT. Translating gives CASSYAENTEAFF.

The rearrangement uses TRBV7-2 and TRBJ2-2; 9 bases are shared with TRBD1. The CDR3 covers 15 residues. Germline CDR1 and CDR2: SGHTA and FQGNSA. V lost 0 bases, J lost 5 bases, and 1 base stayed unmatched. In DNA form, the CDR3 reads TGTGCCAGCAGCTTAGCGACAGGGGGGACCGGGGAGCTGTTTTTT. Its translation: CASSLATGGTGELFF.

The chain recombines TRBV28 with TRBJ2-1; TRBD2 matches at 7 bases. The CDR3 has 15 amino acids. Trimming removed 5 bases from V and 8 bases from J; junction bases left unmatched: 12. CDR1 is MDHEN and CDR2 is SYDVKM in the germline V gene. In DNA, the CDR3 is TGTGCCAGCAGTCCCGGGGGAGCGGGAAAGGATGAGCAGTTCTTC. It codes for CASSPGGAGKDEQFF.

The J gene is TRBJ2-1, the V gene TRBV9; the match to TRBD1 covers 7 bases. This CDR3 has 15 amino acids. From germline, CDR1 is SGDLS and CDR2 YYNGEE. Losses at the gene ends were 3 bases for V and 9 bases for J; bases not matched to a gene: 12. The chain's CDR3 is CASSETGLPGGEQFF. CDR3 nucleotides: TGTGCCAGCAGCGAGACAGGACTCCCAGGGGGTGAGCAGTTCTTC.

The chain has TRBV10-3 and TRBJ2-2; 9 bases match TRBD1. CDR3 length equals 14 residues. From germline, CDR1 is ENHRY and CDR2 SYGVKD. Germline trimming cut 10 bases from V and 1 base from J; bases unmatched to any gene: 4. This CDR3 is CATGGQGNTGELFF. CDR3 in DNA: TGTGCCACCGGGGGACAGGGGAACACCGGGGAGCTGTTTTTT.

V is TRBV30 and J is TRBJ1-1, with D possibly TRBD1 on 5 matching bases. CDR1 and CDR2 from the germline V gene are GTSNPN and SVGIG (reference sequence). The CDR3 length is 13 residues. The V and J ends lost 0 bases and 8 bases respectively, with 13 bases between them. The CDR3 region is CAWSVLGGAEAFF. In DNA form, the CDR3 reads TGTGCCTGGAGTGTACTGGGTGGGGCCGAAGCTTTCTTT.

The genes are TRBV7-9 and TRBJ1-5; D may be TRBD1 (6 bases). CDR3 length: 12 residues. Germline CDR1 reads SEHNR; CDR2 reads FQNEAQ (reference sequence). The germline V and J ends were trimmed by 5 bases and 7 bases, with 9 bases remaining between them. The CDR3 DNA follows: TGTGCCAGCAGCGCGACAGGCCAGCCCCAGCATTTT. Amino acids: CASSATGQPQHF.

The CDR3: CASSPGTNYNEQFF. CDR3 coding DNA: TGTGCCAGCAGTCCCGGGACTAACTACAATGAGCAGTTCTTC. The chain carries TRBV28 and TRBJ2-1, with 7 bases that match TRBD2. The CDR3 has 14 amino acids. Germline V gene data show CDR1 as MDHEN and CDR2 as SYDVKM. V dropped 5 bases and J dropped 3; count of bases not matched to a gene: 4.

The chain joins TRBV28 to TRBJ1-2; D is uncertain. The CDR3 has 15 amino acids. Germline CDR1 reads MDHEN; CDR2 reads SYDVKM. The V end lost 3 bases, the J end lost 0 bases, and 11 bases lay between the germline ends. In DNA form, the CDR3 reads TGTGCCAGCAGTTTGTGGGCCGCTTCTAACTATGGCTACACCTTC. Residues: CASSLWAASNYGYTF.

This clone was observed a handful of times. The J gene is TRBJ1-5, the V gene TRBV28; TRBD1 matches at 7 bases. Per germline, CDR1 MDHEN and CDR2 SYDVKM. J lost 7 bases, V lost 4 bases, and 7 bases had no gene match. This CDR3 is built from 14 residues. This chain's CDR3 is CASSSTGPAQPQHF. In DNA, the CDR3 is TGTGCCAGCAGTTCGACAGGGCCGGCCCAGCCCCAGCATTTT.

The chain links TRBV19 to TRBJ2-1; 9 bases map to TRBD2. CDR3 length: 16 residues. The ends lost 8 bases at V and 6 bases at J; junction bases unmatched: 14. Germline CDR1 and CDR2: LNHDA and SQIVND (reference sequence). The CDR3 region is CASARTSELVSNEQFF. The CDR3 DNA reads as TGTGCCAGTGCCCGGACTAGCGAGTTAGTGTCCAATGAGCAGTTCTTC.

The CDR3 region has the DNA TGTGCCAGCAGCTTTCCGGGACAGCTGAACACTGAAGCTTTCTTT. As protein: CASSFPGQLNTEAFF. V and J are TRBV5-4 and TRBJ1-1; TRBD1 agrees at 7 bases. The CDR3 has 15 residues. The ends lost 2 bases at V and 0 bases at J; junction bases unmatched: 4. Germline assignment: CDR1 SGHNT and CDR2 YYREEE (reference sequence).

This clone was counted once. DNA for the CDR3: TGTGCCAGCAGCCAAGAATTCCAAGGGGCGGTTGAAGCTTTCTTT. Protein: CASSQEFQGAVEAFF. The chain has TRBV4-2 and TRBJ1-1; tentative D call: TRBD1 (5 bases). CDR1 LGHNA and CDR2 YNFKEQ come from the germline V gene. Trimming cost V 0 bases and J 7 bases, with 15 bases left between them. The CDR3 has 15 residues.

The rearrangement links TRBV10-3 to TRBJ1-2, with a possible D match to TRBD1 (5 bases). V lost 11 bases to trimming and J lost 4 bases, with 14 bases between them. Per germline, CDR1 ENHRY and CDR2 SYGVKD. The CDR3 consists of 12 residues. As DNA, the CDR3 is TGTGCCTCGACAGCTTCGGGCTATGGCTACACCTTC. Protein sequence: CASTASGYGYTF.